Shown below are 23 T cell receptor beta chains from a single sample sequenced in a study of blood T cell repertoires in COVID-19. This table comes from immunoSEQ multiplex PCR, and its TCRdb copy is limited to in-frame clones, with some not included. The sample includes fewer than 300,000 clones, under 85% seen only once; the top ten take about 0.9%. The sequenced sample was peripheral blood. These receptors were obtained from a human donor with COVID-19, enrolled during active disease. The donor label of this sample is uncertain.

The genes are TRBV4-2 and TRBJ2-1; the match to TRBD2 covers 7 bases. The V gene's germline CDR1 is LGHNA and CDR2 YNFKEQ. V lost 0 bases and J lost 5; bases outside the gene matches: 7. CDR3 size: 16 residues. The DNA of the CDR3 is TGTGCCAGCAGCCAAGAAGGAACGGGAGGACACAATGAGCAGTTCTTC. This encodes CASSQEGTGGHNEQFF.

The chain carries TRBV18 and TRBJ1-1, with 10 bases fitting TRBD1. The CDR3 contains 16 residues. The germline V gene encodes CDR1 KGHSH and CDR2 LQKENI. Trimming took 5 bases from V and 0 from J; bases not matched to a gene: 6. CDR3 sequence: CASSDRGLAMNTEAFF. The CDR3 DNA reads TGTGCCAGCTCAGACAGGGGGCTGGCCATGAACACTGAAGCTTTCTTT.

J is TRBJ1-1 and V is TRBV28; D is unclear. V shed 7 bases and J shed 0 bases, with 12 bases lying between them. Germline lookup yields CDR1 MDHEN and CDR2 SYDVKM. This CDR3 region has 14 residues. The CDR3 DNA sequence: TGTGCCAGCACCAACGGGAGGTTGAACACTGAAGCTTTCTTT. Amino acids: CASTNGRLNTEAFF.

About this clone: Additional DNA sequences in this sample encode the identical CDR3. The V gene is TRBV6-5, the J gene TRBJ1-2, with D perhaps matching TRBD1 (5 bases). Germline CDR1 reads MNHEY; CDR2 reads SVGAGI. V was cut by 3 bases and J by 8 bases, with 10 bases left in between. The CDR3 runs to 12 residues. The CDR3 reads CASSYRGAGYTF. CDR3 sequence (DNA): TGTGCCAGCAGTTATAGGGGTGCGGGCTACACCTTC.

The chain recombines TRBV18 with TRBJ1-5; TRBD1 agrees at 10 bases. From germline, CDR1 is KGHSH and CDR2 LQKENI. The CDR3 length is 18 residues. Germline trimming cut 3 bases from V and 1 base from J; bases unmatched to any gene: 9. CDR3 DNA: TGTGCCAGCTCACCGCCGACAGGGGGCGCGGGAAGCAATCAGCCCCAGCATTTT. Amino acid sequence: CASSPPTGGAGSNQPQHF.

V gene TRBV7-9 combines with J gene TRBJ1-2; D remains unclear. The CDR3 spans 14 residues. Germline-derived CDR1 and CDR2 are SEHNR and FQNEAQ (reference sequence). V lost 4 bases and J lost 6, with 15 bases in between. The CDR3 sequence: CASSSPTAIHGYTF. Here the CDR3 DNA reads TGTGCCAGCAGCTCCCCAACCGCTATCCATGGCTACACCTTC.

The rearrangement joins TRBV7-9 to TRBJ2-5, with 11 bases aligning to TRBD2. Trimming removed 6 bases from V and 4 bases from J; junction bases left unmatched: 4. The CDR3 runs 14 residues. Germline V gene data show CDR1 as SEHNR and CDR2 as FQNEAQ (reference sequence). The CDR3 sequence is CASSTSGSSETQYF. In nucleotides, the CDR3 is TGTGCCAGCAGTACTAGCGGGAGTTCAGAGACCCAGTACTTC.

The CDR3: CATSALGTSGSSYNEQFF. For the CDR3, the DNA is TGTGCCACCAGTGCCCTGGGGACTAGCGGGAGCTCCTACAATGAGCAGTTCTTC. This chain joins TRBV24-1 and TRBJ2-1, with TRBD2 identical over 14 bases. V was pared by 5 bases and J by 0 bases, with 5 bases of the junction left unmatched. CDR1 is KGHDR, CDR2 SFDVKD, per germline. This CDR3 is 18 amino acids long.

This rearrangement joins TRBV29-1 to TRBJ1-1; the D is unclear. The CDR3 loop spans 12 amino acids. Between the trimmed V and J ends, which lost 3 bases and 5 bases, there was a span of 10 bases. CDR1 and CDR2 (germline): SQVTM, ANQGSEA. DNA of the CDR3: TGCAGCGTTGATCCCGGGAGGACTGAAGCTTTCTTT. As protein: CSVDPGRTEAFF.

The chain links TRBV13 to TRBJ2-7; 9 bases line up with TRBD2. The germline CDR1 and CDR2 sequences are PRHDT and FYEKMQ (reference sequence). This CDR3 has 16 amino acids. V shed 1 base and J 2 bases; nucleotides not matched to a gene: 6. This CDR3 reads CASSLVGGRDTYEQYF. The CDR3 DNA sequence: TGTGCCAGCAGCTTAGTCGGCGGGAGGGACACCTACGAGCAGTACTTC.

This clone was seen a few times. CDR3 in amino acids: CASSQQGRTDTQYF. The CDR3 DNA reads TGTGCCAGCAGTCAACAGGGTCGGACAGATACGCAGTATTTT. The V and J genes are TRBV6-4 and TRBJ2-3, with a weak D call TRBD1 (6 bases). The CDR3 has 14 amino acids. Trimming cost V 5 bases and J 3 bases, with 12 bases left between them. The germline V gene encodes CDR1 MRHNA and CDR2 SNTAGT.

For the CDR3, the DNA is TGTGCCAGCAGACTATCTGGAAACACCATATATTTT. Protein: CASRLSGNTIYF. The chain joins TRBV2 to TRBJ1-3, with D unclear. The germline gives CDR1 SNHLY, CDR2 FYNNEI. Trimming removed 6 bases from V and 1 base from J, with 4 bases in between. The CDR3 sequence is 12 residues long.

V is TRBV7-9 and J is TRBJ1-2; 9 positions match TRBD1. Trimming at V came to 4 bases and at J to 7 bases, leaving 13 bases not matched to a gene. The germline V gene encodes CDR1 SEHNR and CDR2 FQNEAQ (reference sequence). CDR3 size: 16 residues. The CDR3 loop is CASSSTTFTGGTGYTF. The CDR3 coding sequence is TGTGCCAGCAGCTCTACTACCTTTACAGGGGGCACTGGCTACACCTTC. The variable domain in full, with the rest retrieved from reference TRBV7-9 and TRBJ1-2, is DTGVSQNPRHKITKRGQNVTFRCDPISEHNRLYWYRQTLGQGPEFLTYFQNEAQLEKSRLLSDRFSAERPKGSFSTLEIQRTEQGDSAMYLCASSSTTFTGGTGYTFGSGTRLTVV.

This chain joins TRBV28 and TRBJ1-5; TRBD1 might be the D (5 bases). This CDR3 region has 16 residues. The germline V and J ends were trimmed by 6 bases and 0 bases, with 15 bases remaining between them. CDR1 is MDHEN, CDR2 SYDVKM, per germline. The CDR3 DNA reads TGTGCCAGCAGCCCGGCGACAGTTCATAGCAATCAGCCCCAGCATTTT. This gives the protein CASSPATVHSNQPQHF.

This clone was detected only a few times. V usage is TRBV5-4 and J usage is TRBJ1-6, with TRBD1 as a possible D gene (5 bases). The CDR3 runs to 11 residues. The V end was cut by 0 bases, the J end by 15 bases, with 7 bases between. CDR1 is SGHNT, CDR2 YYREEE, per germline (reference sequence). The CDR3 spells CASSLGGFLHF. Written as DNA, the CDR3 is TGTGCCAGCAGCTTGGGGGGCTTCCTCCACTTT.

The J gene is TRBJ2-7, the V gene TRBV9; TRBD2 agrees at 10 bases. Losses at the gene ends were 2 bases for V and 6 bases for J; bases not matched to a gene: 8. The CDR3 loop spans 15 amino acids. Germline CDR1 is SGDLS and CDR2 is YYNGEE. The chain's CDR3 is CASSVGPSGSPEQYF. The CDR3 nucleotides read TGTGCCAGCAGCGTTGGCCCTAGCGGGAGTCCCGAGCAGTACTTC.

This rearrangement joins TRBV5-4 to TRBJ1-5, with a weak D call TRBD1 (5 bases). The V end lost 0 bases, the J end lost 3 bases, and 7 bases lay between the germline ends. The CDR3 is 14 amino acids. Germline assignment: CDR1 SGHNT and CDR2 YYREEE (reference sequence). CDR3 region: CASSLGRDNQPQHF. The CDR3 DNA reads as TGTGCCAGCAGCTTGGGCAGGGACAATCAGCCCCAGCATTTT.

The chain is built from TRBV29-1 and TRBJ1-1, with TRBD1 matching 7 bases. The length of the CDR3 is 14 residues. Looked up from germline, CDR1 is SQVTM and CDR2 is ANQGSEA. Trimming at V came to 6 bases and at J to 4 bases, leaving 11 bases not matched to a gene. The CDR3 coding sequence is TGCAGCGTGGACCCGGGACAGCGAGTCACTGAAGCTTTCTTT. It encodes CSVDPGQRVTEAFF.

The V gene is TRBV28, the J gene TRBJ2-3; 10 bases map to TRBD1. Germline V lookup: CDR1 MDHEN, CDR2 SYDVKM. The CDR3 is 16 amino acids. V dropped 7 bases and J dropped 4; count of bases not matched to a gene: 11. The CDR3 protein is CASNSLRDRGSDTQYF. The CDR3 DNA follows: TGTGCCAGCAACTCACTCCGGGACAGGGGATCAGATACGCAGTATTTT.

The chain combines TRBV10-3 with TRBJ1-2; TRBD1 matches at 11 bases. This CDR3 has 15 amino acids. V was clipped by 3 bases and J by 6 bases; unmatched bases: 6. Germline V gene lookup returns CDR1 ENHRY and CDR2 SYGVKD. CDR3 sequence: CAISDPGTGGNGYTF. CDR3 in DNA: TGTGCCATCAGTGATCCCGGGACAGGGGGAAATGGCTACACCTTC.

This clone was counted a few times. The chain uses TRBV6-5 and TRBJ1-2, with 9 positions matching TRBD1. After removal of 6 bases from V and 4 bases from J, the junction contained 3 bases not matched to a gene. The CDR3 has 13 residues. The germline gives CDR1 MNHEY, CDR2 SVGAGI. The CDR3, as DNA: TGTGCCAGCAGGACAGGGGGGCCCTATGGCTACACCTTC. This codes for CASRTGGPYGYTF.

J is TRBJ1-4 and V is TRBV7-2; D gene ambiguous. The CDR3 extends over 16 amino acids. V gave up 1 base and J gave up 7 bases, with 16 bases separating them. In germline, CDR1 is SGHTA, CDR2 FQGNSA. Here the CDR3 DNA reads TGTGCCAGCAGCTTAGTTATAGGTCTAGGTGGTGAAAAACTGTTTTTT. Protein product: CASSLVIGLGGEKLFF.

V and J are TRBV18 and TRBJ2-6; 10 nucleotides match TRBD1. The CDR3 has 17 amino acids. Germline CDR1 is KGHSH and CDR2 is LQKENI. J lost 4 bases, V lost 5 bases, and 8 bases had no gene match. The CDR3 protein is CASSIRQGAPGANVLTF. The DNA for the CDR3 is TGTGCCAGCTCAATACGACAGGGGGCGCCCGGGGCCAACGTCCTGACTTTC. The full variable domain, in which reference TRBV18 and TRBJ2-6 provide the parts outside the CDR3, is NAGVMQNPRHLVRRRGQEARLRCSPMKGHSHVYWYRQLPEEGLKFMVYLQKENIIDESGMPKERFSAEFPKEGPSILRIQQVVRGDSAAYFCASSIRQGAPGANVLTFGAGSRLTVL.